One and the same sample provided the 10 T cell receptor beta chains below, sequenced in a study of T cell clones after liver transplantation. Data came from immunoSEQ multiplex PCR; TCRdb stores just in-frame clones and leaves some out. The data contain fewer than 80,000 clones, roughly 80% of them seen just once; the ten biggest clones take up 2.1%. The material was CD4+ T cells from blood, obtained roughly 50 months after liver transplant. The source is a human patient who received a liver transplant. Some T cells may be graft donor cells.

J is TRBJ2-1 and V is TRBV9; D is unresolved. The CDR3 is made up of 14 amino acids. The V and J ends lost 4 bases and 3 bases respectively, with 11 bases between them. Germline V CDR1 and CDR2: SGDLS, YYNGEE. CDR3 DNA sequence: TGTGCCAGCAGCCTCGTTCCCCTCTACAATGAGCAGTTCTTC. Protein: CASSLVPLYNEQFF.

The chain couples TRBV6-5 to TRBJ2-7; TRBD2 aligns across 8 bases. The germline CDR1 and CDR2 sequences are MNHEY and SVGAGI. With V trimmed by 5 bases and J by 1 base, 4 bases remained unmatched. The CDR3 sequence is 14 residues long. The CDR3 DNA sequence: TGTGCCAGCAGTGATAGCGGGGCTTCCTACGAGCAGTACTTC. Its translation: CASSDSGASYEQYF.

The rearrangement uses TRBV4-2 and TRBJ2-1; 12 bases map to TRBD2. The germline CDR1 and CDR2 sequences are LGHNA and YNFKEQ. The CDR3 is 16 residues long. Trimming took 3 bases from V and 3 from J; bases not matched to a gene: 3. CDR3 coding DNA: TGTGCCAGCAGCCAGACGACTAGCGGGGGCTACAATGAGCAGTTCTTC. Translated, it gives CASSQTTSGGYNEQFF.

The CDR3 reads CSGGDRNTHEQYF. The CDR3 DNA reads TGCAGCGGCGGAGACAGGAACACCCACGAGCAGTACTTC. The V and J genes are TRBV29-1 and TRBJ2-7, with D possibly being TRBD1 (6 bases). Trimming removed 7 bases at V and 5 bases at J, with 18 bases between. The CDR3 has 13 amino acids. From germline, CDR1 is SQVTM and CDR2 ANQGSEA.

This chain connects TRBV7-2 to TRBJ1-1; D unclear. Germline V gene sequence: CDR1 SGHTA, CDR2 FQGNSA. The CDR3 runs to 15 residues. V lost 1 base to trimming and J lost 0 bases, with 9 bases between them. Written as DNA, the CDR3 is TGTGCCAGCAGCTTAGTCCCGGGCATGAACACTGAAGCTTTCTTT. Translating gives CASSLVPGMNTEAFF.

This clone was found a few times. The genes are TRBV7-9 and TRBJ1-2, with no clear D. The germline CDR1 and CDR2 sequences are SEHNR and FQNEAQ (reference sequence). V was trimmed by 2 bases and J by 3 bases, leaving 7 bases between them. The CDR3 is 13 amino acids. CDR3 nucleotides: TGTGCCAGCAGCTTAATCAGAGACTATGGCTACACCTTC. As protein: CASSLIRDYGYTF.

This clone has only one observation. This chain connects TRBV9 to TRBJ1-2; D is perhaps TRBD1 (6 bases). Germline CDR1 is SGDLS and CDR2 is YYNGEE. CDR3 size: 18 residues. Trimming shortened V by 3 bases and J by 2 bases, and 23 bases separated the two germline ends. CDR3 sequence reads: CASSAGGGGAAENYGYTF. Written as DNA, the CDR3 is TGTGCCAGCAGCGCCGGGGGGGGCGGAGCTGCCGAAAACTATGGCTACACCTTC.

The chain links TRBV5-1 to TRBJ2-7; TRBD1 aligns across 7 bases. The CDR3 consists of 15 residues. The germline V gene encodes CDR1 SGHRS and CDR2 YFSETQ. Unmatched junction bases numbered 9, after V lost 0 bases and J lost 6 bases. The CDR3 nucleotides read TGCGCCAGCAGCTTGGGGGGCGCGGCAGGGGGCGAGCAGTACTTC. It specifies CASSLGGAAGGEQYF. Variable domain in full (rest from reference TRBV5-1 and TRBJ2-7): KAGVTQTPRYLIKTRGQQVTLSCSPISGHRSVSWYQQTPGQGLQFLFEYFSETQRNKGNFPGRFSGRQFSNSRSEMNVSTLELGDSALYLCASSLGGAAGGEQYFGPGTRLTVT.

CDR3 protein: CASNFPNVEETQYF. CDR3 sequence (DNA): TGTGCCAGCAACTTTCCGAATGTAGAAGAGACCCAGTACTTC. This chain joins TRBV7-9 and TRBJ2-5; no clear D gene. The germline CDR1 and CDR2 sequences are SEHNR and FQNEAQ (reference sequence). The CDR3 consists of 14 residues. Trimming cost V 7 bases and J 3 bases, with 15 bases left between them.

The chain is built from TRBV5-6 and TRBJ2-5; possibly TRBD2 for D (5 bases). The CDR3 spans 14 residues. The V and J ends lost 0 bases and 5 bases respectively, with 11 bases between them. Germline V CDR1 and CDR2: SGHDT, YYEEEE. The CDR3 nucleotides are TGTGCCAGCAGCTTGGGACGGCGGAGGGAGACCCAGTACTTC. It encodes CASSLGRRRETQYF.